This note documents a single TCR beta chain sequence. Antigen: not known. These data belong to a study of T cell repertoires in cytomegalovirus infection. Study background: Recently identified HLA-C-restricted and well-studied HLA-B-restricted CMV epitopes were used. It can be stated that public TCR beta signatures indicated CMV infection as well as a matching HLA type.

V shed 5 bases, J shed 6 bases, and the junction held 8 bases outside the gene matches. CDR1 is MNHNS, CDR2 SASEGT, per germline. This CDR3 contains 15 residues. Overall study results and limits: In two of eight donors, the top clonotype was HLA-C-restricted CMV-specific.

MiXCR, applied by TCRdb to the reads, yields one record per CDR3 protein. This table holds around 430,000 distinct CDR3 sequences, roughly 46% found once. The chain carries TRBV6-1 and TRBJ2-2, with 8 bases matching TRBD1. The clonotype originates from a human donor in good health (CMV status not recorded). Some clones in this sample may be carry-over from other donors' samples. The specimen was cultured PBMCs, collected from culture after CMV antigen stimulation. The CDR3 loop is CASSPTGGTPGELFF. CDR3 coding DNA: TGTGCCAGCAGTCCAACAGGGGGTACCCCCGGGGAGCTGTTTTTT.